This TCR beta chain was recovered during a study of tumor and adjacent non-tumor tissue in lung cancer (dated by TCRdb to the late 2010s). Regarding the research as a whole: Of the cohort, roughly 12 patients had adenocarcinoma, 2 had squamous cell carcinoma and 1 had small cell lung cancer. Among the roughly 15 patients, ages ranged from about 31 to 85 years, approximately 10 were men and 5 were women, and disease was TNM stage I to III. In total, sequencing yielded over 95 million productive TCRbeta reads, which works out to an average of about 4 million reads per sample. Using bulk TCRbeta repertoires from 15 lung cancer patients, the study set lung tumor tissue side by side with matched distant non-tumor lung tissue. Approximately 31 paired specimens, one tumor and one normal lung sample per patient, were profiled by TCRbeta CDR3 sequencing. The paper as a whole reports these results and caveats: In normal lung, the top 100 clones accounted for a significantly larger cumulative share of the repertoire than in tumor tissue. Because peripheral blood was not sequenced, blood TCRbeta repertoires in the lung cancer patients of the study were not examined. Neither the sequencing platform nor unique molecular identifiers are named or mentioned anywhere in the methods. TCR diversity (inverse Simpson) was significantly higher in tumor than in normal lung tissue (about 400 vs 180, P = 0.0075, Mann-Whitney U test). Only roughly 14 patients were in the cohort, and the authors stated that larger samples and more detailed clinical data are needed. Significantly higher TCR diversity was found in younger patients, and higher tumor TCR diversity was associated with shorter overall and disease-free survival.

RNA was isolated from bulk, unsorted tissue, and RNA quality was assessed with a NanoDrop ND-1000 and an Agilent 2100. All donors had newly diagnosed lung cancer, had not received prior chemotherapy, and were admitted for thoracic surgery in China between August and November 2014. The study excluded patients who had received radiotherapy or chemotherapy before or who had another cancer at the same time. Pieces of surgical tissue measuring about 1-2.1 cm3 were kept in RNAlater solution and held at -80 degrees C until needed. The method behind the library was multiplex PCR. Sequencing was performed on an Illumina HiSeq 2500. TCRbeta libraries were constructed through three rounds of nested PCR with primers (Table S4) according to protocols modified from ARM-PCR. Before sequencing, PCR products in the 200-500 bp range were cut out of the gel and cleaned up using the QIAquick gel extraction kit. The study's processing was this. Reads were cleaned using Trimmomatic, were merged into complete CDR3 sequences using FLASH, and were assigned to V(D)J germline segments using MiTCR. Clonal diversity was calculated as the inverse Simpson's index using VDJtools. In-frame sequences without a premature stop codon were defined as productive reads. TCRdb reprocessed the public reads (quality trimming at Q25 with fastp, clone calling with MiXCR) and kept in-frame beta chains. Rows are combined by CDR3 protein, so each entry shows the most common genes and DNA. The V and J calls, along with clone size, are taken from TCRdb and not from the paper's own processing. The sample table lists approximately 70,000 distinct CDR3 sequences, around 78% of them with a count of one. Under 30% of the sample goes to the ten largest clones.

From the cysteine through the phenylalanine, the CDR3 covers 14 amino acids. Only CDR3 DNA is held: 42 bases, read in frame from base 1. The germline V gene gives CDR1 as MNHEY and CDR2 as SVGAGI. This clonotype was counted once. Its antigen is unknown. A junction boundary mismatches the germline segment, possibly from a read error. The sequence derives from a man aged 55 to 69 with non-small cell lung cancer. Here the chain combines TRBV6-5 and TRBJ2-7, with TRBD1 perhaps the D gene, on 6 matching bases. Material: lung tumor tissue. The DNA sequence is TGTGCCAACAGTCGACCGGACAGACTCTACGAGCAGTACTTC. Translated, this is CANSRPDRLYEQYF.